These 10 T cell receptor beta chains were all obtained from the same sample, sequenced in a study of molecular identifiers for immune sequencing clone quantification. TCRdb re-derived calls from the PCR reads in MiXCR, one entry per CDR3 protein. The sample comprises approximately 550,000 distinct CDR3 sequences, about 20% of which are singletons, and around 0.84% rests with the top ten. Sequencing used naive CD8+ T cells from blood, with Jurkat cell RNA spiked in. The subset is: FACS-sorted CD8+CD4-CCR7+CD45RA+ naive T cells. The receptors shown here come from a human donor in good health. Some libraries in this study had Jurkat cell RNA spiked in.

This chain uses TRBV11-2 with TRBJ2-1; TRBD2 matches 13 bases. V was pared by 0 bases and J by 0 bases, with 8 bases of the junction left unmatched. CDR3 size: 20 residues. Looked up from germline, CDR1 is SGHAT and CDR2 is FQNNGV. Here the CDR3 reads CASSLDWTSGSATSYNEQFF. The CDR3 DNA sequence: TGTGCCAGCAGCTTAGATTGGACTAGCGGGAGTGCAACCTCCTACAATGAGCAGTTCTTC.

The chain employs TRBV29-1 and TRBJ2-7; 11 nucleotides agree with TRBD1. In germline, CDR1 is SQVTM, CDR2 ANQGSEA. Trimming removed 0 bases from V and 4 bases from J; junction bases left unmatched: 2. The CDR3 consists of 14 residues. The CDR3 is CSVEDGQGAYEQYF. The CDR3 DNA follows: TGCAGCGTTGAAGATGGACAGGGGGCTTACGAGCAGTACTTC.

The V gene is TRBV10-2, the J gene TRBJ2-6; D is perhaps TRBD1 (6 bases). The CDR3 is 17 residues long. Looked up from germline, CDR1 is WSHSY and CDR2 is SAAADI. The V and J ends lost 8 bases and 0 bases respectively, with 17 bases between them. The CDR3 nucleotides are TGCGCCAGCGCAGAGACAGGCTCGAGCTCTGGGGCCAACGTCCTGACTTTC. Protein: CASAETGSSSGANVLTF.

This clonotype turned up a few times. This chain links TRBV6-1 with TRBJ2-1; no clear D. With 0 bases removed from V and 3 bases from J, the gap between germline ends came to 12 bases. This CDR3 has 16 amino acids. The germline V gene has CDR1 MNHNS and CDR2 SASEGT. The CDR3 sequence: CASSEAADPLYNEQFF. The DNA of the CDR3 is TGTGCCAGCAGTGAAGCGGCCGATCCCCTCTACAATGAGCAGTTCTTC.

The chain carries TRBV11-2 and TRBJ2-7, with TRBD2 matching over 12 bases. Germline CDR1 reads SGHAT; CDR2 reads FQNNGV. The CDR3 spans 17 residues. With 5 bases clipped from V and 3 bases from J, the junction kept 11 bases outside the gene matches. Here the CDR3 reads CASSHNLAGGPGYEQYF. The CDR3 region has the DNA TGTGCCAGCAGCCACAACCTAGCGGGAGGGCCAGGCTACGAGCAGTACTTC.

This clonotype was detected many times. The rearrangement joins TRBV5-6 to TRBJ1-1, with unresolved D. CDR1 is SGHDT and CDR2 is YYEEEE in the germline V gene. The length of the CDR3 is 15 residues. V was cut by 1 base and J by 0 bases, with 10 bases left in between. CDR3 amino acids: CASSLSAAMNTEAFF. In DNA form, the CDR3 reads TGTGCCAGCAGCTTGTCTGCAGCTATGAACACTGAAGCTTTCTTT.

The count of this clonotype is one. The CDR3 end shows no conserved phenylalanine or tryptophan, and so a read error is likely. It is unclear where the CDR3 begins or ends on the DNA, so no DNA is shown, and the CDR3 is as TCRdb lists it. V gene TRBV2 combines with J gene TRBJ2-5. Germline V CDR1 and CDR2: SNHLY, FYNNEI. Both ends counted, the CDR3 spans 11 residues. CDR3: CASSSSETQYL.

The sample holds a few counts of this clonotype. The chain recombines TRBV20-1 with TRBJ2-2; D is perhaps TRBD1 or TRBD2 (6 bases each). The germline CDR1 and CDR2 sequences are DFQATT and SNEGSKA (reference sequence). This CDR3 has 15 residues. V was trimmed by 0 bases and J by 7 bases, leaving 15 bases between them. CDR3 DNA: TGCAGTGCTAGAGAAACAGGGAGGTCGGGCGGGGAGCTGTTTTTT. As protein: CSARETGRSGGELFF.

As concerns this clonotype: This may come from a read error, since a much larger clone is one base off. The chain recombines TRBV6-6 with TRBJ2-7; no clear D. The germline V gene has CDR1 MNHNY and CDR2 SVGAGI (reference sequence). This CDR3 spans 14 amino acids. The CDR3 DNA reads TGTGACAGCAGTTACTCGATTGAGGTGGACGAGCAGTACTTC. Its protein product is CDSSYSIEVDEQYF.

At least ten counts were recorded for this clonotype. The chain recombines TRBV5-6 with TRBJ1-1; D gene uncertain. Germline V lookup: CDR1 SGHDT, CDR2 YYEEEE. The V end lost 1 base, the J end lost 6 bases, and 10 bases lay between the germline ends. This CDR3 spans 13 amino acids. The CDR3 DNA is TGTGCCAGCAGCTTGATTTTAAGCGCTGAAGCTTTCTTT. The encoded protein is CASSLILSAEAFF.